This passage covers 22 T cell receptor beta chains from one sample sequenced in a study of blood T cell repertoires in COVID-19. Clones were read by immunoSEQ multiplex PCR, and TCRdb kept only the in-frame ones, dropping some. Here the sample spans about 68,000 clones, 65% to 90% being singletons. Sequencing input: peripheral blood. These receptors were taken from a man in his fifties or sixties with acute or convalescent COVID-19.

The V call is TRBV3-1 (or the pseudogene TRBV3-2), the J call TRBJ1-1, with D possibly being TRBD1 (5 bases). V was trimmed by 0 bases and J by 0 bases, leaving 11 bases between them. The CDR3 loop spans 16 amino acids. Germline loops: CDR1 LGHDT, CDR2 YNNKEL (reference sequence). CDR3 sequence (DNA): TGTGCCAGCAGCCAAGATTTTGGGGCCATGAACACTGAAGCTTTCTTT. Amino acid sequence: CASSQDFGAMNTEAFF.

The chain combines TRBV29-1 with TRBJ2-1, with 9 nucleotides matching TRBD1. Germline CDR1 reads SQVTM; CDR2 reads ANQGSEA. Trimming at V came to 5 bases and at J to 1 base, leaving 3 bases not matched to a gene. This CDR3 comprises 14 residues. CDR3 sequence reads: CSVFDRGSYNEQFF. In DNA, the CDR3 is TGCAGCGTTTTTGACAGGGGGTCCTACAATGAGCAGTTCTTC.

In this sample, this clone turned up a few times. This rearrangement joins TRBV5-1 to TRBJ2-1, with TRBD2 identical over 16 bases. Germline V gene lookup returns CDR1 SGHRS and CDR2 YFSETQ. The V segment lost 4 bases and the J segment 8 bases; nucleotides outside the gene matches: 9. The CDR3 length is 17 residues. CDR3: CASSPLGTSGGADEQFF. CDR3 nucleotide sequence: TGCGCCAGCAGCCCCCTCGGGACTAGCGGGGGGGCGGATGAGCAGTTCTTC.

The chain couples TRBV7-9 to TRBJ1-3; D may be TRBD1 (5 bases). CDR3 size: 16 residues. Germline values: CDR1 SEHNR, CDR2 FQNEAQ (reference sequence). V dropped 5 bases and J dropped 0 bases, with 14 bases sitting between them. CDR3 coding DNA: TGTGCCAGCAGCCCGAAGGGGTTAACCTCTGGAAACACCATATATTTT. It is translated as CASSPKGLTSGNTIYF. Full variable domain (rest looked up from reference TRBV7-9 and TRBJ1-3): DTGVSQNPRHKITKRGQNVTFRCDPISEHNRLYWYRQTLGQGPEFLTYFQNEAQLEKSRLLSDRFSAERPKGSFSTLEIQRTEQGDSAMYLCASSPKGLTSGNTIYFGEGSWLTVV.

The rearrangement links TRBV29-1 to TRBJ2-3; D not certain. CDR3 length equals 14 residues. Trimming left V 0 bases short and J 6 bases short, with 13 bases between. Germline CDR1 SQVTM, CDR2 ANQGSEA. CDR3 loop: CSVEDPRLRDTQYF. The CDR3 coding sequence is TGCAGCGTTGAAGATCCCCGCTTGCGGGATACGCAGTATTTT.

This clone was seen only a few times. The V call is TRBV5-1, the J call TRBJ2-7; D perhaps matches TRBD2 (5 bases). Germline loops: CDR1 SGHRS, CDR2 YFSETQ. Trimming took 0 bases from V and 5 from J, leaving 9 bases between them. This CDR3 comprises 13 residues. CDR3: CASSLAAGDEQYF. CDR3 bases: TGCGCCAGCAGCTTGGCCGCGGGCGACGAGCAGTACTTC.

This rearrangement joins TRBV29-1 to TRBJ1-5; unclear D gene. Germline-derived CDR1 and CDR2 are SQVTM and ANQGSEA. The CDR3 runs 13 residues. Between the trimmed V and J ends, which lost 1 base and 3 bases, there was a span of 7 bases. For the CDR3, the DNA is TGCAGCGTTGAAGGGCCCTTCAATCAGCCCCAGCATTTT. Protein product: CSVEGPFNQPQHF.

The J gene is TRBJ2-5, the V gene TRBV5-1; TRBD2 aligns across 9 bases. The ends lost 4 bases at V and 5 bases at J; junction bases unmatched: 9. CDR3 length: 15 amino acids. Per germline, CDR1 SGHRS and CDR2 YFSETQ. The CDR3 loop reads CASSPSAGGHETQYF. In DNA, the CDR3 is TGCGCCAGCAGCCCCTCGGCGGGGGGGCATGAGACCCAGTACTTC.

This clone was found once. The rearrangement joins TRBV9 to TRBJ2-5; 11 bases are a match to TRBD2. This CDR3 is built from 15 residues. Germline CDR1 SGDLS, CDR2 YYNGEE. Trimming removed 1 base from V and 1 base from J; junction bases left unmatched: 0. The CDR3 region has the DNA TGTGCCAGCAGCGTACTAGCGGGGGGCCAAGAGACCCAGTACTTC. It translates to CASSVLAGGQETQYF.

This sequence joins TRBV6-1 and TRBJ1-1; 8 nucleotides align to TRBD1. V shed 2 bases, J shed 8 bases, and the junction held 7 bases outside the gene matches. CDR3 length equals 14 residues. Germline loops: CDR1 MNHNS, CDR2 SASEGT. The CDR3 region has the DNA TGTGCCAGCAGTGAACTAGACAGGGGCAACGAAGCTTTCTTT. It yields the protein CASSELDRGNEAFF.

This CDR3 is CASSLATALSGNTIYF. CDR3 DNA: TGTGCCAGCAGCTTGGCGACAGCCCTCTCTGGAAACACCATATATTTT. V usage is TRBV11-2 and J usage is TRBJ1-3, with D perhaps matching TRBD1 (5 bases). The CDR3 runs 16 residues. Trimming removed 3 bases from V and 0 bases from J, with 12 bases in between. Per germline, CDR1 SGHAT and CDR2 FQNNGV.

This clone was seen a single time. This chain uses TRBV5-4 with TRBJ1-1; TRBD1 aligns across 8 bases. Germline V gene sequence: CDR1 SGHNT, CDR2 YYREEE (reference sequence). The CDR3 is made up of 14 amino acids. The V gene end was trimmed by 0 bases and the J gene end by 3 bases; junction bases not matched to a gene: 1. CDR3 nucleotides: TGTGCCAGCAGCTTGGGACAGGGGTACACTGAAGCTTTCTTT. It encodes CASSLGQGYTEAFF.

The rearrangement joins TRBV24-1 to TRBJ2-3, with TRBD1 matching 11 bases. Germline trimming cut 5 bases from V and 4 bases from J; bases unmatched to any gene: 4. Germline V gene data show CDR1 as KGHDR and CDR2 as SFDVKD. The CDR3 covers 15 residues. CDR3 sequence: CATSAWTGGADTQYF. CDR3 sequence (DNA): TGTGCCACCAGTGCTTGGACAGGGGGCGCAGATACGCAGTATTTT.

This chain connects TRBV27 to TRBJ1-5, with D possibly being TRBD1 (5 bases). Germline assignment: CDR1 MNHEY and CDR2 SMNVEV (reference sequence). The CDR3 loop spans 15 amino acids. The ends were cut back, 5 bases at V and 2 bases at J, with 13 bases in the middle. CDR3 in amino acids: CASSPRGEGNQPQHF. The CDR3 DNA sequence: TGTGCCAGCAGTCCACGGGGGGAGGGCAATCAGCCCCAGCATTTT.

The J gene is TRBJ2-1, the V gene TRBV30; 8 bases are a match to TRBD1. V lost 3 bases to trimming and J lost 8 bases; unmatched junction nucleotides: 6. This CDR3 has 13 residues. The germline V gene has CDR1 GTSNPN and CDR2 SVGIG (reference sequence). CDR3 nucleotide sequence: TGTGCCTGGAGCCCGGGACAGGTGGATGAGCAGTTCTTC. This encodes CAWSPGQVDEQFF.

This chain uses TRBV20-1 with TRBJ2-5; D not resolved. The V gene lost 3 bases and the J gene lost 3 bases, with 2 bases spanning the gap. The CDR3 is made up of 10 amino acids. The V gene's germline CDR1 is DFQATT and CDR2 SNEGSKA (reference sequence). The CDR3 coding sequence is TGCAGTGCTAGCAAAGAGACCCAGTACTTC. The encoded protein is CSASKETQYF.

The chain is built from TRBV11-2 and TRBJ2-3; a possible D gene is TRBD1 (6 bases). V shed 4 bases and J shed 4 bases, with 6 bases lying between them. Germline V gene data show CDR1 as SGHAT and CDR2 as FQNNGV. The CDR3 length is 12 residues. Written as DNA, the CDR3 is TGTGCCAGCAGCTCAGGGGCAGATACGCAGTATTTT. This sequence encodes CASSSGADTQYF.

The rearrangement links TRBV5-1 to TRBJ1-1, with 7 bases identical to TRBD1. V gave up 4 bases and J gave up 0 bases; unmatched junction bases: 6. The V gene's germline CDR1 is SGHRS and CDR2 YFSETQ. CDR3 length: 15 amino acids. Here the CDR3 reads CASSPGTVLNTEAFF. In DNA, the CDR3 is TGCGCCAGCAGCCCCGGGACAGTACTGAACACTGAAGCTTTCTTT.

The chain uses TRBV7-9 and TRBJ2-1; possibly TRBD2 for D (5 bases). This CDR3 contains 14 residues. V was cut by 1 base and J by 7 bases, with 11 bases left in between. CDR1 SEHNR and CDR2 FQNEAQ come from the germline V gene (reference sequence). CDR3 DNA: TGTGCCAGCAGCTTAGAGGTTAGAGGGAATGAGCAGTTCTTC. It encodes CASSLEVRGNEQFF.

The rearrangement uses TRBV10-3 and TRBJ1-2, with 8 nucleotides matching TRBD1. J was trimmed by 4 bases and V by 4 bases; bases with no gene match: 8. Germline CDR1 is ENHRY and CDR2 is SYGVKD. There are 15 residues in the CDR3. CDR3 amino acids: CAISGGTGNFYGYTF. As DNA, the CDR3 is TGTGCCATCAGTGGGGGGACAGGCAACTTCTATGGCTACACCTTC.

This CDR3 reads CASSVGLAEGTQYF. The CDR3 region has the DNA TGTGCCAGCAGCGTAGGATTGGCAGAGGGGACCCAGTACTTC. The chain uses TRBV9 and TRBJ2-5, with TRBD2 as a possible D gene (5 bases). The CDR3 has 14 residues. Trimming took 0 bases from V and 7 from J, leaving 13 bases between them. The germline V gene encodes CDR1 SGDLS and CDR2 YYNGEE.

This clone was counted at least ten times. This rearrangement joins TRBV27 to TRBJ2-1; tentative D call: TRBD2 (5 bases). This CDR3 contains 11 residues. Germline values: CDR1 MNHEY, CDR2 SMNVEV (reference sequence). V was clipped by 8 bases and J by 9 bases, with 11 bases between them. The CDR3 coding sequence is TGTGCCAGCGAGGAAGAGGGTGAGCAGTTCTTC. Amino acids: CASEEEGEQFF.